This T cell receptor (beta chain) originates from a study of blood T cell repertoires in COVID-19. For the study at large: The United States, Italy and Spain were the sources of the acute and convalescent COVID-19 samples. The cDNA or gDNA used as material had been derived from T cells, B-cell-depleted T cells, or PBMCs.

Original data processing: It was from reference gene primer amplification that nucleated cell counts were estimated. Assay used: immunoSEQ multiplex PCR; TCRdb lists only in-frame clones, some missing. D and trimming come from the DNA, and the V and J calls and clone size come from that table. The table lists approximately 60,000 clones, around 80% of them singletons. The sequence was collected from a woman of 80 years or more with active or convalescent COVID-19. Source material: peripheral blood.

CDR3 amino acids: CASSYSDYRNTEAFF. CDR3 sequence (DNA): TGTGCCAGCAGTTACTCGGACTACAGGAACACTGAAGCTTTCTTT. V usage is TRBV6-2 or TRBV6-3 and J usage is TRBJ1-1; D remains ambiguous. This CDR3 has 15 amino acids. Between the trimmed V and J ends, which lost 0 bases and 1 base, there was a span of 9 bases. Per germline, CDR1 MNHEY and CDR2 SVGEGT.